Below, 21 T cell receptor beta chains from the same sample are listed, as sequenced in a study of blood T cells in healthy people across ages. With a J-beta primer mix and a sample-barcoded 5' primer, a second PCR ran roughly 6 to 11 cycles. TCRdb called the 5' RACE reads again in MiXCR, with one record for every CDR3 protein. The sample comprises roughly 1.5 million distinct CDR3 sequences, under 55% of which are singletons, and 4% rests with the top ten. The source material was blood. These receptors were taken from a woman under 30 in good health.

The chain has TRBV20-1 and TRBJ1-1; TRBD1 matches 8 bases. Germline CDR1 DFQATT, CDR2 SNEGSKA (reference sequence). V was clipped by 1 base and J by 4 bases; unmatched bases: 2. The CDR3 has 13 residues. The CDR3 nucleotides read TGCAGTGCTAGAGGTACAGGGGGCACTGAAGCTTTCTTT. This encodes CSARGTGGTEAFF.

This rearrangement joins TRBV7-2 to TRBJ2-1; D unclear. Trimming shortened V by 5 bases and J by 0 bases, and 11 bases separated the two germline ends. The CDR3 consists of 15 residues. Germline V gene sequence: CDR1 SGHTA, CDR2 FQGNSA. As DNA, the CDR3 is TGTGCCAGCAGCCGGTCGGACCGCTCCTACAATGAGCAGTTCTTC. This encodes CASSRSDRSYNEQFF.

The CDR3 DNA reads as TGTGCCAGCAGCTTCTTCCAGCAAGAGACCCAGTACTTC. Its translation is CASSFFQQETQYF. This chain joins TRBV7-2 and TRBJ2-5; D gene uncertain. The length of the CDR3 is 13 residues. Trimming left V 3 bases short and J 2 bases short, with 7 bases between. Germline CDR1 and CDR2: SGHTA and FQGNSA. The variable domain in full, with the rest retrieved from reference TRBV7-2 and TRBJ2-5, is GAGVSQSPSNKVTEKGKDVELRCDPISGHTALYWYRQSLGQGLEFLIYFQGNSAPDKSGLPSDRFSAERTGGSVSTLTIQRTQQEDSAVYLCASSFFQQETQYFGPGTRLLVL.

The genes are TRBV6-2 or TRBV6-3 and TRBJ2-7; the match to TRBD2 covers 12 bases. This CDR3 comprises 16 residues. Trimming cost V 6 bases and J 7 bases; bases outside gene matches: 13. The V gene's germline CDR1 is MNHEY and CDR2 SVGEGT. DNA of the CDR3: TGTGCCAGCAGGGGACTAGCGGGTAGCTCCTACAATGAGCAGTACTTC. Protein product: CASRGLAGSSYNEQYF.

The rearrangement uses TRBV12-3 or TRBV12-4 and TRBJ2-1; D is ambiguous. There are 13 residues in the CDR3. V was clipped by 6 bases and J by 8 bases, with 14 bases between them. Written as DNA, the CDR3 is TGTGCCAGCAGACCACCCCACACGGATGAGCAGTTCTTC. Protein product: CASRPPHTDEQFF.

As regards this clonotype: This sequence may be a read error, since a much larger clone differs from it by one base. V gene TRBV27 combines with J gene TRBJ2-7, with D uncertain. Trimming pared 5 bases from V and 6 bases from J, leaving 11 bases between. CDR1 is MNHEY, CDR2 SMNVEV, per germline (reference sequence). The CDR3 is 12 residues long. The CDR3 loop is CASSPKGCEQYF. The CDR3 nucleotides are TGTGCCAGCAGTCCTAAGGGCTGCGAGCAGTACTTC.

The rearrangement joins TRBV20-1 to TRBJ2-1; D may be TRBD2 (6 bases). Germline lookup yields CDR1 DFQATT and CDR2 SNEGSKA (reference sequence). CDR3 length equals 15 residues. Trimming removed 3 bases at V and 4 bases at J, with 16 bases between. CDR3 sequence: CSASRGNYPYNEQFF. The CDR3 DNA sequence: TGCAGTGCTAGCCGCGGGAACTACCCTTACAATGAGCAGTTCTTC.

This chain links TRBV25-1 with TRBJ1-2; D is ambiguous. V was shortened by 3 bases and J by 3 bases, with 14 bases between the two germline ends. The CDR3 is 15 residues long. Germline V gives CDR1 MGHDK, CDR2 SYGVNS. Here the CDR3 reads CASSEEAGLDYGYTF. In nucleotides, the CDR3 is TGTGCCAGCAGTGAGGAAGCAGGCTTGGACTATGGCTACACCTTC.

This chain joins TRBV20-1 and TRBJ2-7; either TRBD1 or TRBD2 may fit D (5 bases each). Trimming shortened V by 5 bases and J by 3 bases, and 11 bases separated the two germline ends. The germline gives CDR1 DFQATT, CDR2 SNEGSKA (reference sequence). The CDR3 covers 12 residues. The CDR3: CSAAGTSYEQYF. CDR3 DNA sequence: TGCAGTGCTGCCGGGACGAGCTACGAGCAGTACTTC.

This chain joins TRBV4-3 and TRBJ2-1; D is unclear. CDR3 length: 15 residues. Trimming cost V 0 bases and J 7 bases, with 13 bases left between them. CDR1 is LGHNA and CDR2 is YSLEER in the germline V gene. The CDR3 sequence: CASSQDLQEWNEQFF. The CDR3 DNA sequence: TGCGCCAGCAGCCAAGATCTGCAGGAGTGGAATGAGCAGTTCTTC.

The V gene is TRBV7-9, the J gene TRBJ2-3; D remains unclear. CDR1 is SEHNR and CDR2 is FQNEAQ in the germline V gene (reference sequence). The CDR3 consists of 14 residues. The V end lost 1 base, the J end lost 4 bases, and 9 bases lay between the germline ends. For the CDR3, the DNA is TGTGCCAGCAGCTTAGAACGACGGGCAGATACGCAGTATTTT. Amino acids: CASSLERRADTQYF.

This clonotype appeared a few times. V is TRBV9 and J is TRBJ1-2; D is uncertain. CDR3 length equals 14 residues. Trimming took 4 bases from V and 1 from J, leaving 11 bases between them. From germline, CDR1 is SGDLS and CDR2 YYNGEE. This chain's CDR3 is CASSSGRSNYGYTF. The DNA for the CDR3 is TGTGCCAGCAGCTCAGGCCGGAGTAACTATGGCTACACCTTC. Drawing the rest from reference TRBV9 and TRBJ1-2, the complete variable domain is DSGVTQTPKHLITATGQRVTLRCSPRSGDLSVYWYQQSLDQGLQFLIQYYNGEERAKGNILERFSAQQFPDLHSELNLSSLELGDSALYFCASSSGRSNYGYTFGSGTRLTVV.

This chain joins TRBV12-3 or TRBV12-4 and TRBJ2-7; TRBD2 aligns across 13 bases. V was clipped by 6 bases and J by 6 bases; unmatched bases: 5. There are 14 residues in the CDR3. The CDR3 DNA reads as TGTGCCAGCAGATCAGGACTAGCGGGAGTCGAGCAGTACTTC. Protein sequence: CASRSGLAGVEQYF.

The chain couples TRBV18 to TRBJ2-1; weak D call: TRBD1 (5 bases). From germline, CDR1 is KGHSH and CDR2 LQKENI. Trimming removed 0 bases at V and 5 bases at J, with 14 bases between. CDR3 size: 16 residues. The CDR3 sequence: CASSPPKQALHNEQFF. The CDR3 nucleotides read TGTGCCAGCTCACCACCGAAACAGGCCCTTCACAATGAGCAGTTCTTC. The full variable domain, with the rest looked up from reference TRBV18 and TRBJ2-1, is NAGVMQNPRHLVRRRGQEARLRCSPMKGHSHVYWYRQLPEEGLKFMVYLQKENIIDESGMPKERFSAEFPKEGPSILRIQQVVRGDSAAYFCASSPPKQALHNEQFFGPGTRLTVL.

The CDR3 DNA reads TGCGCCAGCAGCTTGCCCGTGGGAAGCTATGAGCAGTACTTC. It encodes CASSLPVGSYEQYF. The chain uses TRBV5-1 and TRBJ2-5; no definite D call. Germline CDR1 reads SGHRS; CDR2 reads YFSETQ. V dropped 1 base and J dropped 11 bases, with 18 bases sitting between them. The CDR3 is 14 amino acids. The variable domain in full, with the rest retrieved from reference TRBV5-1 and TRBJ2-5, is KAGVTQTPRYLIKTRGQQVTLSCSPISGHRSVSWYQQTPGQGLQFLFEYFSETQRNKGNFPGRFSGRQFSNSRSEMNVSTLELGDSALYLCASSLPVGSYEQYFGPGTRLLVL.

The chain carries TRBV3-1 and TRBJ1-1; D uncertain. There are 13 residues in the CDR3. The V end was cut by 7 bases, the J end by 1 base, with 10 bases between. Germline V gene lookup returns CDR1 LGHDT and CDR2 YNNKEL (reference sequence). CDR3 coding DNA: TGTGCCAGCAAGGAGGTTTCGAACACTGAAGCTTTCTTT. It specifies CASKEVSNTEAFF.

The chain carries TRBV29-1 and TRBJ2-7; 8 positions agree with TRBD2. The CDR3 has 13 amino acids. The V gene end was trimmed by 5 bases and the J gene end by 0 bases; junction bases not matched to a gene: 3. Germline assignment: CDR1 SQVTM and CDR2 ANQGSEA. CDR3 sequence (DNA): TGCAGCGTTCCGGGACTAGACTCCTACGAGCAGTACTTC. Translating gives CSVPGLDSYEQYF.

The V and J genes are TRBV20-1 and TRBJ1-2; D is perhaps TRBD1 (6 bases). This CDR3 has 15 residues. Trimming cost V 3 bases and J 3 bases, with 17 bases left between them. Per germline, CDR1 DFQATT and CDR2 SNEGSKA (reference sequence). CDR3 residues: CSASPRGGIDYGYTF. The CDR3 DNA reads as TGCAGTGCTAGTCCTAGGGGGGGTATTGACTATGGCTACACCTTC.

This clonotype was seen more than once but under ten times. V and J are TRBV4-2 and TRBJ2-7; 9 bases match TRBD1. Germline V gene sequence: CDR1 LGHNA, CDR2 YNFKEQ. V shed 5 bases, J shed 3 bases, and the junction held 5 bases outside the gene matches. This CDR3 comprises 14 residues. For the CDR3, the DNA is TGTGCCAGCAGCTTCGGGGACAGGGACTACGAGCAGTACTTC. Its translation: CASSFGDRDYEQYF.

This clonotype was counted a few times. DNA for the CDR3: TGTGCCAGCAGCTTGGTCCAGGGGGATACGCAGTATTTT. Protein product: CASSLVQGDTQYF. The rearrangement uses TRBV7-2 and TRBJ2-3; weak D call: TRBD1 (6 bases). Germline CDR1 SGHTA, CDR2 FQGNSA. The CDR3 consists of 13 residues. V lost 3 bases to trimming and J lost 6 bases, with 10 bases between them.

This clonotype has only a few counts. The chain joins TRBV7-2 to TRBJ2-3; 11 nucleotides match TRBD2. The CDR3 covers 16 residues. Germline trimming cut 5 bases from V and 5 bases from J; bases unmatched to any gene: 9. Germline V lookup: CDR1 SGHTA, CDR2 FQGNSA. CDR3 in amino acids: CASSQNSGRALDTQYF. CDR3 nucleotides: TGTGCCAGCAGCCAAAATAGCGGGAGGGCCCTAGATACGCAGTATTTT.